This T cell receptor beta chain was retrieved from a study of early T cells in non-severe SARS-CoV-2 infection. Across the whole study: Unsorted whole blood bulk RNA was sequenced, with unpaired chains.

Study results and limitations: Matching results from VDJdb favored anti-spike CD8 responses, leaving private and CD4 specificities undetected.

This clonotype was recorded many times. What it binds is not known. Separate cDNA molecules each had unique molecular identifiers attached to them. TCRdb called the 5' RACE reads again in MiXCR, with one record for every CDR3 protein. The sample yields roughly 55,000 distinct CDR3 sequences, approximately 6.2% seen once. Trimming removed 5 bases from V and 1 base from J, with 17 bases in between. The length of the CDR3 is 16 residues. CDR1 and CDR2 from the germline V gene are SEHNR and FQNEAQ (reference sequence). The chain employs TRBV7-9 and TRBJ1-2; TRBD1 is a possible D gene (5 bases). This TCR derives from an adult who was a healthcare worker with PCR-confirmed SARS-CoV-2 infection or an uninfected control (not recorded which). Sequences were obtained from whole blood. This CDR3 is CASSPLLTGDNYGYTF. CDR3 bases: TGTGCCAGCAGCCCATTGTTAACAGGTGATAACTATGGCTACACCTTC.